The 27 T cell receptor beta chains in this list originate from one sample, sequenced in a study of beta chain features in type 1 diabetes. Whole-study results and caveats: Type 1 diabetes patients showed a moderate but significant shortening of TCRB CDR3s in all four CD4+ subsets.

Since all of the isolated RNA was reverse transcribed, expressed TCRB transcripts were what got sequenced. Sequencing used immunoSEQ multiplex PCR; TCRdb keeps in-frame clones, though not all of them. The profile shows approximately 260,000 clones, approximately 25% of them singletons. No antigen has been assigned to these receptors. The sample comprised naive CD4+ T cells from blood. The source of these receptors is a woman aged 25 to 45 with type 1 diabetes.

This clone was seen a few times. The junction and the germline gene differ at one end; a read error may be behind it. The CDR3 sequence is CASSLDTKETQYF. The CDR3 bases are TGTGCTAGCAGCTTAGACACGAAAGAGACCCAGTACTTC. The rearrangement uses TRBV7-7 and TRBJ2-5; D uncertain. This CDR3 spans 13 amino acids. Germline V CDR1 and CDR2: SSHAT, FNYEAQ (reference sequence).

Here the CDR3 reads CASSTGTEETQYF. CDR3 nucleotides: TGTGCCAGCAGTACAGGAACCGAAGAGACCCAGTACTTC. The genes are TRBV28 and TRBJ2-5, with D perhaps TRBD1 (5 bases). V dropped 5 bases and J dropped 3 bases, with 10 bases sitting between them. The CDR3 covers 13 residues. Germline lookup yields CDR1 MDHEN and CDR2 SYDVKM. Using reference TRBV28 and TRBJ2-5 for the parts outside the CDR3, the full variable domain is DVKVTQSSRYLVKRTGEKVFLECVQDMDHENMFWYRQDPGLGLRLIYFSYDVKMKEKGDIPEGYSVSREKKERFSLILESASTNQTSMYLCASSTGTEETQYFGPGTRLLVL.

V is TRBV18 and J is TRBJ1-1, with a weak D call TRBD1 (6 bases). Germline lookup yields CDR1 KGHSH and CDR2 LQKENI. V lost 9 bases, J lost 1 base, and 12 bases lay in between. The length of the CDR3 is 13 residues. CDR3: CASSGTRNTEAFF. The CDR3 DNA reads TGTGCCAGTTCCGGGACACGGAACACTGAAGCTTTCTTT.

The J gene is TRBJ2-5, the V gene TRBV10-3; D uncertain. Germline lookup yields CDR1 ENHRY and CDR2 SYGVKD. CDR3 length: 12 amino acids. V was pared by 0 bases and J by 5 bases, with 4 bases between. The CDR3 is CAISESRETQYF. CDR3 DNA: TGTGCCATCAGTGAGTCGCGGGAGACCCAGTACTTC.

This clone was observed a handful of times. The chain employs TRBV19 and TRBJ2-7, with 10 bases aligning to TRBD1. The CDR3 sequence is 14 residues long. Germline V CDR1 and CDR2: LNHDA, SQIVND (reference sequence). Germline trimming cut 7 bases from V and 0 bases from J; bases unmatched to any gene: 3. The CDR3 DNA follows: TGTGCCAGTACCAGGACAGGGGGCTCCTACGAGCAGTACTTC. Residues: CASTRTGGSYEQYF.

DNA for the CDR3: TGTGCCAGCAGTTTCTTGAGCGGTGGAAACACCATATATTTT. Protein: CASSFLSGGNTIYF. This rearrangement joins TRBV28 to TRBJ1-3; no definite D call. The germline gives CDR1 MDHEN, CDR2 SYDVKM. The CDR3 has 14 residues. Between the trimmed V and J ends, which lost 3 bases and 3 bases, there was a span of 9 bases.

This clone has just one count. V gene TRBV4-2 combines with J gene TRBJ1-1, with a weak D call TRBD1 (6 bases). V lost 5 bases, J lost 0 bases, and 10 bases lay in between. The CDR3 is 14 residues long. Looked up from germline, CDR1 is LGHNA and CDR2 is YNFKEQ. The CDR3 is CASSFGQMNTEAFF. In nucleotides, the CDR3 is TGTGCCAGCAGCTTTGGACAGATGAACACTGAAGCTTTCTTT.

V and J are TRBV28 and TRBJ2-1, with a weak D call TRBD2 (5 bases). Germline CDR1 and CDR2: MDHEN and SYDVKM. Trimming took 7 bases from V and 3 from J, leaving 16 bases between them. The CDR3 length is 15 residues. CDR3 sequence: CASTSQGTSYNEQFF. The CDR3 DNA follows: TGTGCCAGCACCTCCCAAGGAACTAGCTACAATGAGCAGTTCTTC.

This chain uses TRBV4-1 with TRBJ2-1; D may be TRBD2 (6 bases). Trimming took off 4 bases at V and 8 bases at J, with 18 bases between the two ends. The length of the CDR3 is 15 residues. Germline assignment: CDR1 MGHRA and CDR2 YSYEKL. This CDR3 reads CASSPGLLFLDEQFF. DNA for the CDR3: TGCGCCAGCAGCCCGGGACTTCTGTTTTTGGATGAGCAGTTCTTC.

V gene TRBV7-6 combines with J gene TRBJ2-1; 11 nucleotides match TRBD2. This CDR3 has 18 amino acids. CDR1 is SGHVS and CDR2 is FNYEAQ in the germline V gene. J gave up 3 bases and V 4 bases, and 11 bases lay outside the gene matches. Written as DNA, the CDR3 is TGTGCCAGCAGCTCATTGGTAGCGGGAGGGAATCTCTACAATGAGCAGTTCTTC. It encodes CASSSLVAGGNLYNEQFF. Complete variable domain (other parts from reference TRBV7-6 and TRBJ2-1): GAGVSQSPRYKVTKRGQDVALRCDPISGHVSLYWYRQALGQGPEFLTYFNYEAQQDKSGLPNDRFSAERPEGSISTLTIQRTEQRDSAMYRCASSSLVAGGNLYNEQFFGPGTRLTVL.

The CDR3 loop is CASSPGTGWEKLFF. As DNA, the CDR3 is TGTGCCAGCAGCCCCGGGACAGGGTGGGAAAAACTGTTTTTT. The V and J genes are TRBV11-2 and TRBJ1-4, with 9 bases aligning to TRBD1. V lost 5 bases to trimming and J lost 8 bases; unmatched junction nucleotides: 6. The CDR3 is 14 residues long. Germline CDR1 reads SGHAT; CDR2 reads FQNNGV.

Worth noting for this clone: The junction shows a germline mismatch at one end, possibly a read error. V is TRBV5-1 and J is TRBJ2-1; 14 nucleotides match TRBD2. Germline lookup yields CDR1 SGHRS and CDR2 YFSETQ. The CDR3 spans 16 residues. The CDR3 reads CASRSGLAGAPLSFVF. The CDR3 region has the DNA TGCGCCAGCAGATCGGGACTAGCGGGAGCGCCCCTATCCTTTGTCTTC.

The chain has TRBV25-1 and TRBJ2-3; D is perhaps TRBD1 (5 bases). The CDR3 loop spans 14 amino acids. The germline V gene encodes CDR1 MGHDK and CDR2 SYGVNS. Trimming took 3 bases from V and 1 from J, leaving 8 bases between them. CDR3 coding DNA: TGTGCCAGCAGTGAGGAAGGGGGCACAGATACGCAGTATTTT. Amino acid sequence: CASSEEGGTDTQYF.

The chain uses TRBV19 and TRBJ1-2, with TRBD1 as a possible D gene (5 bases). The V gene lost 9 bases and the J gene lost 2 bases, with 13 bases spanning the gap. The germline CDR1 and CDR2 sequences are LNHDA and SQIVND (reference sequence). CDR3 length: 13 residues. The CDR3 DNA reads TGTGCCAGCCTTCAGGGCTTCAACTATGGCTACACCTTC. It encodes CASLQGFNYGYTF.

This clone showed up just a few times. The J gene is TRBJ1-1, the V gene TRBV7-9; no reliable D call. V lost 1 base and J 7 bases, leaving 10 bases between the germline ends. The CDR3 is 13 residues long. Germline V gene data show CDR1 as SEHNR and CDR2 as FQNEAQ (reference sequence). This CDR3 reads CASSLVEGSEAFF. CDR3 DNA: TGTGCCAGCAGCTTAGTGGAGGGTAGTGAAGCTTTCTTT.

This clone has just a few counts. The chain joins TRBV30 to TRBJ2-7; no definite D call. The germline V gene has CDR1 GTSNPN and CDR2 SVGIG (reference sequence). V was pared by 0 bases and J by 6 bases, with 9 bases between. The CDR3 covers 12 residues. For the CDR3, the DNA is TGTGCCTGGAGTGTTTTTGGGCTCGAGCAGTACTTC. Its protein product is CAWSVFGLEQYF.

The chain is built from TRBV5-8 and TRBJ2-3; 10 nucleotides line up with TRBD2. This CDR3 has 16 amino acids. V shed 4 bases and J 2 bases; nucleotides not matched to a gene: 7. Germline V gene data show CDR1 as SGHTS and CDR2 as YDEGEE. CDR3 coding DNA: TGTGCCAGCAGCCTCGCCACTAGCGGGGACACAGATACGCAGTATTTT. Amino acids: CASSLATSGDTDTQYF.

The chain recombines TRBV18 with TRBJ2-1; 9 nucleotides line up with TRBD2. This CDR3 region has 14 residues. Germline V gene sequence: CDR1 KGHSH, CDR2 LQKENI. Trimming at V came to 8 bases and at J to 6 bases, leaving 8 bases not matched to a gene. This chain's CDR3 is CASATSGEFNEQFF. In nucleotides, the CDR3 is TGTGCCAGCGCGACTAGCGGAGAATTCAATGAGCAGTTCTTC. The complete variable domain, with remaining parts taken from reference TRBV18 and TRBJ2-1, reads NAGVMQNPRHLVRRRGQEARLRCSPMKGHSHVYWYRQLPEEGLKFMVYLQKENIIDESGMPKERFSAEFPKEGPSILRIQQVVRGDSAAYFCASATSGEFNEQFFGPGTRLTVL.

The V gene is TRBV2, the J gene TRBJ2-5, with a weak D call TRBD1 (6 bases). Germline V gives CDR1 SNHLY, CDR2 FYNNEI. Trimming removed 5 bases at V and 4 bases at J, with 14 bases between. The CDR3 length is 14 residues. The CDR3 DNA is TGTGCCAGCAGTCCTACAGGGATGGGAGAGACCCAGTACTTC. Residues: CASSPTGMGETQYF.

The chain is built from TRBV4-1 and TRBJ1-2, with a weak D call TRBD1 (5 bases). The V and J ends lost 1 base and 8 bases respectively, with 20 bases between them. Per germline, CDR1 MGHRA and CDR2 YSYEKL. The CDR3 consists of 16 residues. CDR3 sequence reads: CASSQAHWGGVVGYTF. The DNA of the CDR3 is TGCGCCAGCAGCCAAGCCCACTGGGGAGGGGTGGTGGGCTACACCTTC.

This clone was observed a handful of times. This rearrangement joins TRBV21-1 to TRBJ2-3; the table's D call, TRBD2, has no DNA check behind it. TRBV21-1 constitutes a pseudogene. This CDR3 is built from 16 residues. The CDR3 spells CASSKASQRERGTQYF. CDR3 in DNA: TGTGCCAGCAGCAAAGCTTCGCAGCGGGAAAGGGGTACGCAGTATTTT.

The chain has TRBV4-1 and TRBJ1-4; D gene ambiguous. Germline V CDR1 and CDR2: MGHRA, YSYEKL. The V and J ends lost 3 bases and 10 bases respectively, with 21 bases between them. CDR3 size: 16 residues. The CDR3 spells CASSHPTEKRVGKLFF. CDR3 bases: TGCGCCAGCAGCCATCCCACCGAGAAGAGGGTCGGAAAACTGTTTTTT.

This clone was recorded a few times. This sequence joins TRBV5-1 and TRBJ2-1; 10 bases are shared with TRBD1. The CDR3 extends over 14 amino acids. Trimming took 5 bases from V and 5 from J; bases not matched to a gene: 4. Germline loops: CDR1 SGHRS, CDR2 YFSETQ. The CDR3 DNA reads TGCGCCAGCAGGACCGGGACAGGGGACAATGAGCAGTTCTTC. It encodes CASRTGTGDNEQFF.

There are a few counts of this clone. The genes are TRBV7-2 and TRBJ1-1, with a tentative D call TRBD1 (6 bases). Deletions cut 5 bases from V and 4 bases from J, with 14 bases between. CDR1 and CDR2 (germline): SGHTA, FQGNSA. This CDR3 region has 14 residues. For the CDR3, the DNA is TGTGCCAGCAGCGAGGGCGGGGGCATCACTGAAGCTTTCTTT. Translation gives CASSEGGGITEAFF.

V and J are TRBV5-1 and TRBJ2-1; TRBD1 aligns across 7 bases. The CDR3 has 14 amino acids. J gave up 3 bases and V 5 bases, and 5 bases lay outside the gene matches. The germline V gene encodes CDR1 SGHRS and CDR2 YFSETQ. CDR3 coding DNA: TGCGCCAGCAGAGTTCGGGACAGCTACAATGAGCAGTTCTTC. It encodes CASRVRDSYNEQFF.

This clone has more than one count but fewer than ten. The rearrangement uses TRBV7-9 and TRBJ2-1; TRBD2 agrees at 11 bases. This CDR3 comprises 15 residues. CDR1 SEHNR and CDR2 FQNEAQ come from the germline V gene (reference sequence). V shed 5 bases and J 2 bases; nucleotides not matched to a gene: 2. CDR3 protein: CASSEGLAAYNEQFF. The CDR3 nucleotides read TGTGCCAGCAGCGAGGGACTAGCGGCCTACAATGAGCAGTTCTTC. Filled out from reference TRBV7-9 and TRBJ2-1, the complete variable domain reads DTGVSQNPRHKITKRGQNVTFRCDPISEHNRLYWYRQTLGQGPEFLTYFQNEAQLEKSRLLSDRFSAERPKGSFSTLEIQRTEQGDSAMYLCASSEGLAAYNEQFFGPGTRLTVL.

This clone was picked up a small number of times. This rearrangement joins TRBV7-8 to TRBJ1-1; no firm D call. Trimming removed 5 bases from V and 0 bases from J, with 7 bases in between. The germline CDR1 and CDR2 sequences are SGHVS and FQNEAQ. The length of the CDR3 is 13 residues. DNA of the CDR3: TGTGCCAGCAGCCCTACGGTGAACACTGAAGCTTTCTTT. Amino acids: CASSPTVNTEAFF.